Listed here are 29 T cell receptor beta chains from one sample, sequenced in a study of T cells in Graves' hyperthyroidism and ophthalmopathy. The TCR beta CDR3 regions underwent amplification using RNA transcripts as the source. A first-round RT-PCR of the TCR CDR3 used the HTBI primer set. Each CDR3 protein is one row after TCRdb ran MiXCR on the multiplex PCR reads. The sample consists of about 350,000 distinct CDR3 sequences, approximately 14% of them appearing once. The sequenced sample consisted of blood. The receptors originated from a woman aged 40 to 49 with Graves' ophthalmopathy.

This clonotype was picked up one time. J is TRBJ1-3 and V is TRBV28, with 9 bases aligning to TRBD1. This CDR3 has 16 residues. The V gene end was trimmed by 6 bases and the J gene end by 1 base; junction bases not matched to a gene: 7. Germline V gene sequence: CDR1 MDHEN, CDR2 SYDVKM. The CDR3: CASRSYRGRSGNTIYF. For the CDR3, the DNA is TGTGCCAGCAGGTCCTACAGGGGGCGATCTGGAAACACCATATATTTT.

This clonotype was detected ten times or more. V usage is TRBV2 and J usage is TRBJ2-5, with 11 positions matching TRBD2. Trimming at V came to 2 bases and at J to 4 bases, leaving 21 bases not matched to a gene. CDR3 length equals 21 residues. From germline, CDR1 is SNHLY and CDR2 FYNNEI. The CDR3 coding sequence is TGTGCCAGCAGTGAAACTGGCCCCGGGACTAGCGGCAGATCGGGGCGAGAGACCCAGTACTTC. This codes for CASSETGPGTSGRSGRETQYF.

In its sample, this clonotype was seen many times. The rearrangement links TRBV29-1 to TRBJ2-5; D uncertain. V lost 4 bases to trimming and J lost 1 base, with 7 bases between them. The CDR3 is made up of 12 amino acids. Germline V gives CDR1 SQVTM, CDR2 ANQGSEA. CDR3 DNA sequence: TGCAGCGTTGCCCTAACCCAAGAGACCCAGTACTTC. It translates to CSVALTQETQYF.

The V and J genes are TRBV29-1 and TRBJ2-1; 11 bases match TRBD2. The CDR3 extends over 13 amino acids. The ends lost 7 bases at V and 4 bases at J; junction bases unmatched: 3. Germline lookup yields CDR1 SQVTM and CDR2 ANQGSEA. The CDR3 sequence: CSALAGGYNEQFF. CDR3 DNA sequence: TGCAGCGCTCTAGCGGGAGGTTACAATGAGCAGTTCTTC.

At least ten counts were recorded for this clonotype. The V call is TRBV11-2, the J call TRBJ1-1, with a tentative D call TRBD1 (5 bases). V lost 2 bases, J lost 0 bases, and 10 bases lay in between. The CDR3 has 15 residues. Germline assignment: CDR1 SGHAT and CDR2 FQNNGV. The CDR3 sequence is CASSLPTELNTEAFF. The CDR3 DNA reads TGTGCCAGCAGCTTACCGACAGAATTGAACACTGAAGCTTTCTTT.

This clonotype showed up many times. For the CDR3, the DNA is TGTGCCAGCAGAGATTGGGGACAGGGAGGCGAGCAGTACTTC. Amino acid sequence: CASRDWGQGGEQYF. The chain is built from TRBV27 and TRBJ2-7; 9 nucleotides agree with TRBD1. The V gene's germline CDR1 is MNHEY and CDR2 SMNVEV (reference sequence). Trimming cost V 6 bases and J 6 bases; bases outside gene matches: 9. This CDR3 region has 14 residues.

The rearrangement links TRBV9 to TRBJ2-1; a weak D match, TRBD2 (5 bases). V lost 2 bases to trimming and J lost 7 bases, with 13 bases between them. The CDR3 length is 14 residues. CDR1 and CDR2 from the germline V gene are SGDLS and YYNGEE. CDR3 protein: CASSVGGLGNEQFF. The CDR3 DNA sequence: TGTGCCAGCAGCGTTGGAGGTTTGGGGAATGAGCAGTTCTTC.

This clonotype was counted a few times. V and J are TRBV6-1 and TRBJ2-3; 7 nucleotides agree with TRBD2. The CDR3 loop spans 14 amino acids. The trim removed 6 bases at V and 4 bases at J, leaving 7 bases unmatched. Germline loops: CDR1 MNHNS, CDR2 SASEGT. The CDR3 reads CASSRASGPDTQYF. For the CDR3, the DNA is TGTGCCAGCAGCCGGGCTAGCGGTCCAGATACGCAGTATTTT.

This clonotype occurred many times. The genes are TRBV18 and TRBJ1-1; D is ambiguous. CDR1 KGHSH and CDR2 LQKENI come from the germline V gene. Deletions cut 2 bases from V and 2 bases from J, with 6 bases between. This CDR3 has 13 residues. The CDR3 nucleotides are TGTGCCAGCTCACCAAACCGTAACACTGAAGCTTTCTTT. Its protein product is CASSPNRNTEAFF. The variable domain in full, with the rest retrieved from reference TRBV18 and TRBJ1-1, is NAGVMQNPRHLVRRRGQEARLRCSPMKGHSHVYWYRQLPEEGLKFMVYLQKENIIDESGMPKERFSAEFPKEGPSILRIQQVVRGDSAAYFCASSPNRNTEAFFGQGTRLTVV.

This clonotype was counted at least ten times. The V call is TRBV13, the J call TRBJ2-7, with 8 bases matching TRBD1. Germline assignment: CDR1 PRHDT and CDR2 FYEKMQ (reference sequence). This CDR3 has 14 residues. Trimming cost V 4 bases and J 3 bases; bases outside gene matches: 5. CDR3 sequence (DNA): TGTGCCAGCAGCTCGGGACAGGTTTACTACGAGCAGTACTTC. Its translation is CASSSGQVYYEQYF.

Of note for this clonotype: A much larger clone differs from this one at a single base, so this may be a read error. The chain couples TRBV27 to TRBJ2-3; the D gene is possibly TRBD2 (6 bases). This CDR3 spans 15 amino acids. Per germline, CDR1 MNHEY and CDR2 SMNVEV (reference sequence). The CDR3, as DNA: TGTGTCAGCAGTTTGAGGCCTAGCGGCACAGATACGCAGTATTTT. Its protein is CVSSLRPSGTDTQYF.

This clonotype was seen many times. The chain has TRBV7-2 and TRBJ1-2; D is unclear. V was shortened by 2 bases and J by 8 bases, with 18 bases between the two germline ends. This CDR3 is built from 15 residues. CDR1 and CDR2 (germline): SGHTA, FQGNSA. The CDR3 DNA follows: TGTGCCAGCAGCTTATTAGGAAGCTTCACTAAGGGCTACACCTTC. Translating gives CASSLLGSFTKGYTF.

This clonotype was detected many times. The J gene is TRBJ2-2, the V gene TRBV12-3 or TRBV12-4; D could derive from TRBD1 or TRBD2 (5 bases each). The CDR3 runs to 15 residues. Trimming left V 5 bases short and J 4 bases short, with 14 bases between. The CDR3 reads CASSMRDLRTGELFF. CDR3 coding DNA: TGTGCCAGCAGTATGAGGGACCTACGCACCGGGGAGCTGTTTTTT.

This clonotype was seen repeatedly, ten times or more. The chain employs TRBV27 and TRBJ2-3, with 9 nucleotides matching TRBD1. Trimming removed 3 bases from V and 3 bases from J; junction bases left unmatched: 4. The CDR3 runs to 15 residues. Germline loops: CDR1 MNHEY, CDR2 SMNVEV (reference sequence). DNA of the CDR3: TGTGCCAGCAGTTTTTGGGGACAGGGAACAGATACGCAGTATTTT. This sequence encodes CASSFWGQGTDTQYF.

The gene calls are TRBV19 and TRBJ1-2; 7 bases match TRBD1. The CDR3 consists of 13 residues. Germline V lookup: CDR1 LNHDA, CDR2 SQIVND (reference sequence). V trimming: 5 bases; J trimming: 7 bases; junction bases outside the gene matches: 7. CDR3 in DNA: TGTGCCAGTAGTGCGGAAGACAGGGTTGGCTACACCTTC. It translates to CASSAEDRVGYTF.

There are a few counts of this clonotype. This clone may be a read error of a much larger clone one base away. This chain joins TRBV3-1 and TRBJ1-5; possible D gene TRBD1, 5 bases. The germline CDR1 and CDR2 sequences are LGHDT and YNNKEL (reference sequence). The CDR3 covers 14 residues. CDR3: CAGSPSGGNQPQHF. CDR3 nucleotide sequence: TGTGCCGGCAGCCCGTCCGGGGGGAATCAGCCCCAGCATTTT.

This clonotype was seen many times. The J gene is TRBJ2-6, the V gene TRBV6-1; no reliable D call. This CDR3 is built from 18 residues. Trimming left V 1 base short and J 5 bases short, with 18 bases between. Germline V gene lookup returns CDR1 MNHNS and CDR2 SASEGT. CDR3 DNA sequence: TGTGCCAGCAGTGAAGAACGGCTGGGTGGGGAAAGGGCCAACGTCCTGACTTTC. Amino acid sequence: CASSEERLGGERANVLTF.

The chain employs TRBV6-5 and TRBJ2-7; 8 nucleotides match TRBD1. V lost 6 bases to trimming and J lost 2 bases; unmatched junction nucleotides: 12. The CDR3 has 16 amino acids. CDR1 is MNHEY and CDR2 is SVGAGI in the germline V gene. CDR3 sequence: CASRRMQTGDTYEQYF. The CDR3 DNA follows: TGTGCCAGCAGGCGTATGCAGACAGGGGATACCTACGAGCAGTACTTC.

This clonotype showed up just a few times. The genes are TRBV20-1 and TRBJ2-3, with D possibly being TRBD2 (5 bases). This CDR3 spans 16 amino acids. The V and J ends lost 0 bases and 2 bases respectively, with 15 bases between them. Germline CDR1 and CDR2: DFQATT and SNEGSKA (reference sequence). The CDR3 sequence is CSAREEGRAATDTQYF. In DNA, the CDR3 is TGCAGTGCTAGAGAAGAGGGAAGAGCGGCCACAGATACGCAGTATTTT.

This clonotype was observed a few times. The chain combines TRBV20-1 with TRBJ2-7; 8 bases match TRBD2. The CDR3 has 17 amino acids. Unmatched junction bases numbered 17, after V lost 5 bases and J lost 2 bases. Germline values: CDR1 DFQATT, CDR2 SNEGSKA (reference sequence). The CDR3 loop reads CSAPAPLGLAHPYEQYF. The CDR3 bases are TGCAGTGCTCCCGCACCCTTAGGACTAGCTCACCCCTACGAGCAGTACTTC.

The sample holds a few counts of this clonotype. This chain connects TRBV20-1 to TRBJ1-6; no reliable D call. This CDR3 contains 12 residues. Trimming shortened V by 4 bases and J by 0 bases, and 1 base separated the two germline ends. Germline CDR1 and CDR2: DFQATT and SNEGSKA (reference sequence). The CDR3 bases are TGCAGTGCTACCTCCTATAATTCACCCCTCCACTTT. Its translation is CSATSYNSPLHF.

This clonotype was picked up a small number of times. This chain connects TRBV20-1 to TRBJ2-7; D possibly corresponds to TRBD2 (6 bases). V was cut by 0 bases and J by 5 bases, with 17 bases left in between. This CDR3 spans 15 amino acids. Per germline, CDR1 DFQATT and CDR2 SNEGSKA (reference sequence). In DNA, the CDR3 is TGCAGTGCTAGAGAAGCGGGCCCTGCAACCCACGAGCAGTACTTC. This translates into CSAREAGPATHEQYF.

The CDR3 nucleotides are TGCGCCAGCAGCCCCCGACAGGGACCCTACGAGCAGTACTTC. Amino acids: CASSPRQGPYEQYF. The rearrangement uses TRBV5-1 and TRBJ2-7; 7 bases are shared with TRBD1. From germline, CDR1 is SGHRS and CDR2 YFSETQ. V shed 4 bases, J shed 2 bases, and the junction held 6 bases outside the gene matches. The CDR3 extends over 14 amino acids.

This clonotype came up a few times. The CDR3 DNA follows: TGTGCCAGCAGCCAAGTAAGATCGGGGAGCAATCAGCCCCAGCATTTT. Residues: CASSQVRSGSNQPQHF. The V call is TRBV4-2, the J call TRBJ1-5; D gene ambiguous. This CDR3 is 16 amino acids long. Deletions cut 1 base from V and 1 base from J, with 11 bases between. Per the germline V gene, CDR1 is LGHNA and CDR2 is YNFKEQ.

This clonotype has only a few counts. V usage is TRBV20-1 and J usage is TRBJ1-6; 7 bases agree with TRBD1. Germline lookup yields CDR1 DFQATT and CDR2 SNEGSKA (reference sequence). The V and J ends lost 2 bases and 1 base, in that order; junction bases with no gene match: 5. The CDR3 loop spans 16 amino acids. Here the CDR3 reads CSARPYRGSYNSPLHF. CDR3 coding DNA: TGCAGTGCTAGACCTTACAGGGGTTCCTATAATTCACCCCTCCACTTT.

At least ten counts were recorded for this clonotype. The V and J genes are TRBV6-1 and TRBJ1-1; TRBD1 matches at 8 bases. Unmatched junction bases numbered 7, after V lost 9 bases and J lost 10 bases. Germline CDR1 and CDR2: MNHNS and SASEGT. The CDR3 has 11 amino acids. The CDR3 region has the DNA TGTGCCAGTCCCCGACAGGGGATAGCTTTCTTT. The encoded protein is CASPRQGIAFF.

V and J are TRBV13 and TRBJ2-1; TRBD2 agrees at 8 bases. CDR3 length: 16 amino acids. Germline V gives CDR1 PRHDT, CDR2 FYEKMQ (reference sequence). Trimming removed 3 bases from V and 9 bases from J; junction bases left unmatched: 13. CDR3: CASSFGDGSGVAEQFF. For the CDR3, the DNA is TGTGCCAGCAGCTTTGGTGATGGTAGCGGGGTCGCTGAGCAGTTCTTC.

This chain joins TRBV7-9 and TRBJ2-5; 7 bases match TRBD2. J was trimmed by 4 bases and V by 5 bases; bases with no gene match: 10. The CDR3 consists of 15 residues. Germline CDR1 SEHNR, CDR2 FQNEAQ (reference sequence). CDR3 coding DNA: TGTGCCAGCAGCCCTATAGGCGGGAGCCTAGAGACCCAGTACTTC. It is translated as CASSPIGGSLETQYF.

The genes are TRBV6-2 or TRBV6-3 and TRBJ2-2, with 10 bases lining up with TRBD1. Trimming at V came to 9 bases and at J to 4 bases, leaving 5 bases not matched to a gene. The germline gives CDR1 MNHEY, CDR2 SVGEGT. The CDR3 is made up of 14 amino acids. Here the CDR3 DNA reads TGTGCCAGTACCGGGACAGGGGTCACCGGGGAGCTGTTTTTT. Its protein product is CASTGTGVTGELFF.